The entry below gives a single T cell receptor beta chain sequence along with its context. The data derive from a study of blood T cell repertoires in COVID-19. Across the study: There were acute and convalescent COVID-19 samples, and they came from the United States, Italy and Spain. PBMCs, B-cell-depleted T cells, or T cells were the source of the cDNA or gDNA that made up the material.

The CDR3 length is 18 residues. CDR1 is SGHAT, CDR2 FQNNGV, per germline. After removal of 1 base from V and 1 base from J, the junction contained 8 bases not matched to a gene. As handled by the study authors: It was from reference gene primer amplification that nucleated cell counts were estimated. Profiled with immunoSEQ multiplex PCR; TCRdb holds only in-frame clones, not every one. That table furnishes V, J and clone size, whereas the DNA furnished D and trimming. Here the sample spans approximately 83,000 clones, roughly three quarters being singletons. The chain employs TRBV11-2 and TRBJ2-7; TRBD2 matches 12 bases. The receptor was isolated from an elderly woman with acute or convalescent COVID-19. Sequenced: peripheral blood. The CDR3 region is CASSLVIGLAGGSYEQYF. The CDR3 nucleotides read TGTGCCAGCAGCTTAGTGATTGGGCTAGCGGGAGGGTCCTACGAGCAGTACTTC.